The 17 T cell receptor beta chains below all came from one sample that was sequenced in a study of blood T cell repertoires in COVID-19. The repertoire was sequenced with immunoSEQ multiplex PCR; TCRdb's copy has only in-frame clones and lacks some. The sample has about 38,000 clones, 85% seen once; the top ten hold around 4.8%. Specimen: peripheral blood. The receptors originated from a man aged 50-59 years with active COVID-19.

The chain employs TRBV19 and TRBJ1-1; unclear D gene. From germline, CDR1 is LNHDA and CDR2 SQIVND (reference sequence). Trimming cost V 7 bases and J 1 base, with 7 bases left between them. The CDR3 has 12 residues. CDR3 sequence (DNA): TGTGCCAGTAACTTTGGGAACACTGAAGCTTTCTTT. Translation: CASNFGNTEAFF.

This rearrangement joins TRBV7-8 to TRBJ1-4, with 7 bases identical to TRBD1. V shed 5 bases and J 0 bases; nucleotides not matched to a gene: 18. The CDR3 is 20 residues long. Germline values: CDR1 SGHVS, CDR2 FQNEAQ. CDR3 nucleotide sequence: TGTGCCAGCAGCCTTGAATCCTATCCGGGACAGCCTGCAACTAATGAAAAACTGTTTTTT. It yields the protein CASSLESYPGQPATNEKLFF.

The J gene is TRBJ2-3, the V gene TRBV10-3; 8 bases map to TRBD1. The CDR3 sequence is 16 residues long. Germline CDR1 and CDR2: ENHRY and SYGVKD. J was trimmed by 3 bases and V by 2 bases; bases with no gene match: 7. Here the CDR3 DNA reads TGTGCCATCAGTGAGCACGGCAGGGGGCGTACAGATACGCAGTATTTT. Translation: CAISEHGRGRTDTQYF.

The CDR3 bases are TGTGCCAGCAGCTTGGGCGGGGCGGGGGCGAATTCACCCCTCCACTTT. Its translation: CASSLGGAGANSPLHF. This chain uses TRBV3-1 (or the pseudogene TRBV3-2) with TRBJ1-6; D is possibly TRBD1 (6 bases). V lost 5 bases to trimming and J lost 7 bases, with 18 bases between them. The CDR3 length is 16 residues. Germline CDR1 and CDR2: LGHDT and YNNKEL (reference sequence).

This chain joins TRBV7-9 and TRBJ2-1, with 9 positions matching TRBD2. Germline V gives CDR1 SEHNR, CDR2 FQNEAQ (reference sequence). J lost 5 bases, V lost 5 bases, and 10 bases had no gene match. The CDR3 is 16 amino acids. The CDR3 reads CASSPPGLAPHNEQFF. The CDR3 DNA follows: TGTGCCAGCAGCCCCCCGGGACTAGCCCCCCACAATGAGCAGTTCTTC.

The V gene is TRBV11-3, the J gene TRBJ2-1; 12 nucleotides line up with TRBD2. In germline, CDR1 is SGHNT, CDR2 YENEEA. With V trimmed by 5 bases and J by 7 bases, 9 bases remained unmatched. This CDR3 region has 16 residues. CDR3 loop: CASSHRLAGDRNEQFF. The CDR3, as DNA: TGTGCCAGCAGCCACAGACTAGCGGGGGATAGGAATGAGCAGTTCTTC.

The chain is built from TRBV6-2 or TRBV6-3 and TRBJ2-1; 8 nucleotides align to TRBD2. Germline lookup yields CDR1 MNHEY and CDR2 SVGEGT. The CDR3 is 14 amino acids. J lost 4 bases, V lost 4 bases, and 3 bases had no gene match. The CDR3, as DNA: TGTGCCAGCAGTTTTAGCGGGGAGTACAATGAGCAGTTCTTC. This encodes CASSFSGEYNEQFF.

The chain employs TRBV18 and TRBJ2-1, with 11 bases that match TRBD1. The CDR3 loop spans 15 amino acids. Trimming took 6 bases from V and 4 from J; bases not matched to a gene: 5. Germline V gene lookup returns CDR1 KGHSH and CDR2 LQKENI. The CDR3 region has the DNA TGTGCCAGCTCCCCGGGACAGGGGGTTTACAATGAGCAGTTCTTC. Translating it yields CASSPGQGVYNEQFF.

J is TRBJ2-6 and V is TRBV12-5, with TRBD2 as a possible D gene (6 bases). The CDR3 loop spans 16 amino acids. Germline CDR1 and CDR2: LGHNT and FRNRAP. V lost 2 bases, J lost 0 bases, and 8 bases lay in between. Here the CDR3 DNA reads TGTGCTAGTGGTTTGACCGGGGGCTCTGGGGCCAACGTCCTGACTTTC. It codes for CASGLTGGSGANVLTF. Full variable domain (rest looked up from reference TRBV12-5 and TRBJ2-6): DARVTQTPRHKVTEMGQEVTMRCQPILGHNTVFWYRQTMMQGLELLAYFRNRAPLDDSGMPKDRFSAEMPDATLATLKIQPSEPRDSAVYFCASGLTGGSGANVLTFGAGSRLTVL.

The CDR3 region is CATSRAGGLNEKLFF. The DNA of the CDR3 is TGTGCCACCAGCAGGGCGGGAGGACTTAATGAAAAACTGTTTTTT. The chain is built from TRBV15 and TRBJ1-4, with D unclear. CDR3 length: 15 amino acids. V lost 3 bases and J 4 bases, leaving 12 bases between the germline ends. CDR1 and CDR2 from the germline V gene are LNHNV and YYDKDF (reference sequence).

The chain joins TRBV7-9 to TRBJ2-1; 10 positions match TRBD2. The CDR3 is made up of 15 amino acids. From germline, CDR1 is SEHNR and CDR2 FQNEAQ (reference sequence). V lost 5 bases, J lost 4 bases, and 5 bases stayed unmatched. The CDR3, as DNA: TGTGCCAGCAGCAGGGGACTAGCGACTTACAATGAGCAGTTCTTC. It is translated as CASSRGLATYNEQFF. The full variable domain, its missing parts supplied by reference TRBV7-9 and TRBJ2-1, is DTGVSQNPRHKITKRGQNVTFRCDPISEHNRLYWYRQTLGQGPEFLTYFQNEAQLEKSRLLSDRFSAERPKGSFSTLEIQRTEQGDSAMYLCASSRGLATYNEQFFGPGTRLTVL.

About this clone itself: Being one base from a much bigger clone, this may be a read error. The rearrangement uses TRBV5-6 and TRBJ2-3; TRBD1 matches 8 bases. Germline V lookup: CDR1 SGHDT, CDR2 YYEEEE. CDR3 length: 16 amino acids. CDR3 DNA: TGTGCCAGCAGCTTGGGGACAGGGCTTAGCACAGGTACGCAGTATTTT. Protein: CASSLGTGLSTGTQYF.

The chain is built from TRBV11-2 and TRBJ1-1; D remains unclear. Germline CDR1 reads SGHAT; CDR2 reads FQNNGV. The CDR3 runs to 16 residues. Deletions cut 3 bases from V and 0 bases from J, with 14 bases between. This CDR3 reads CASSFTPGLMNTEAFF. DNA of the CDR3: TGTGCCAGCAGCTTCACGCCCGGGTTGATGAACACTGAAGCTTTCTTT.

This chain joins TRBV9 and TRBJ2-1; TRBD2 agrees at 9 bases. The V segment lost 0 bases and the J segment 6 bases; nucleotides outside the gene matches: 13. The CDR3 has 18 amino acids. CDR1 and CDR2 from the germline V gene are SGDLS and YYNGEE. The CDR3 bases are TGTGCCAGCAGCGTAGCGGTTAGCGGGGGAGCAAGGGCCAATGAGCAGTTCTTC. Translating gives CASSVAVSGGARANEQFF. Combining the CDR3 with reference TRBV9 and TRBJ2-1 gives the whole variable domain DSGVTQTPKHLITATGQRVTLRCSPRSGDLSVYWYQQSLDQGLQFLIQYYNGEERAKGNILERFSAQQFPDLHSELNLSSLELGDSALYFCASSVAVSGGARANEQFFGPGTRLTVL.

The rearrangement uses TRBV3-1 (or the pseudogene TRBV3-2) and TRBJ2-5; 9 nucleotides agree with TRBD2. CDR3 length: 17 residues. Germline CDR1 reads LGHDT; CDR2 reads YNNKEL (reference sequence). The junction had 6 bases not matched to a gene; V was cut back by 0 bases and J by 1 base. Here the CDR3 DNA reads TGTGCCAGCAGCCAAGAGGTGGGACTAGCTTTCCAAGAGACCCAGTACTTC. Translation: CASSQEVGLAFQETQYF.

CDR3 region: CASSGTYTDTQYF. The CDR3 DNA reads as TGTGCCTCCTCCGGGACTTACACCGATACGCAGTATTTT. The chain employs TRBV19 and TRBJ2-3; possibly TRBD2 for D (6 bases). This CDR3 comprises 13 residues. CDR1 and CDR2 from the germline V gene are LNHDA and SQIVND (reference sequence). Trimming removed 11 bases at V and 6 bases at J, with 18 bases between. The whole variable domain, remainder taken from reference TRBV19 and TRBJ2-3, is DGGITQSPKYLFRKEGQNVTLSCEQNLNHDAMYWYRQDPGQGLRLIYYSQIVNDFQKGDIAEGYSVSREKKESFPLTVTSAQKNPTAFYLCASSGTYTDTQYFGPGTRLTVL.

The rearrangement uses TRBV6-1 and TRBJ2-7; 11 bases agree with TRBD2. V dropped 3 bases and J dropped 7; count of bases not matched to a gene: 11. Germline V CDR1 and CDR2: MNHNS, SASEGT. The CDR3 spans 16 residues. The CDR3 loop reads CASSDPSLAGGGEQYF. As DNA, the CDR3 is TGTGCCAGCAGTGACCCCTCGCTAGCGGGGGGAGGGGAGCAGTACTTC.